This T cell receptor beta chain was recovered during a study of T cell changes during pregnancy in multiple sclerosis (dated by TCRdb to the late 2010s). Regarding the complete study: The study examined how the T cell repertoire changed over the course of pregnancy in women with multiple sclerosis.

Library preparation used the immunoSEQ multiplex PCR assay. Drawn from immuneACCESS, this table holds only the in-frame rearrangements with V and J called that TCRdb kept. Clones are partly lost; checked studies trace under half to an unresolved V gene and leave the rest unexplained. The sample table contains about 22,000 clones; only one count was recorded for roughly 90% of them. The ten largest clones represent roughly 0.59% of the sample. The CDR3 numbers 17 residues from cysteine through phenylalanine. Solely the CDR3 DNA is kept, with 51 bases framed from the first base. The CDR1 and CDR2 encoded by the germline V gene (reference sequence) are MNHEY and SMNVEV. V and J are trimmed by 10 bases and 5 bases, and the gene matches miss 16 bases of the junction. Remarks on this clone: Its binding antigen is unknown. No much larger clone is present one base from it, and per-base qualities are unavailable.

The receptor comes from a female donor in good health, enrolled as a control in a pregnancy study. The sample here was CD4+ T cells from peripheral blood mononuclear cells, taken after pregnancy. The chain joins TRBV27 to TRBJ2-2, with 10 middle bases fitting TRBD2. The sequence in DNA is TGTGCCACCAATTTCCACGGAGCGGGGGGGCAAACCGGGGAGCTGTTTTTT. This yields the protein CATNFHGAGGQTGELFF.